The clone carrying this TCR beta chain was recorded only once. The target antigen is unknown. The V and J ends lost 4 bases and 6 bases, in that order; junction bases with no gene match: 7. From germline, CDR1 is SEHNR and CDR2 FQNEAQ (reference sequence). This CDR3 region has 14 residues. Using viral peptide pools, the ViraFEST assay grew out antigen-specific CD4+ T cells prior to sequencing. Culture proceeded for nine to eleven days, and CD4+ T cells were then isolated. None of these healthy vaccinees had been infected with SARS-CoV-2 before vaccination. Supplemented with 9.5 to 10 IU/ml IL-2 and approximately 10 ug/ml peptides, around 2 million PBMC per well were kept in culture. Half-medium changes using IL-2 medium occurred on days 3 and 7. This sample was included in a study of vaccination effects on CD4 cells after COVID-19. Study-wide results and caveats: Marked clonal contraction was seen in infection- and vaccine-induced clones late after vaccination. From healthy vaccinees, only 1 of 255 vaccine-induced clones also reacted to common cold coronaviruses.

Generated by immunoSEQ multiplex PCR, the TCRdb table keeps only in-frame clones and is missing some. The data contain roughly 52,000 clones, about two thirds of them singletons. The receptor comes from a human donor who received a COVID-19 vaccine. Sequenced material: CD4+ T cells from PBMCs cultured with SARS-CoV-2 spike peptides, taken before COVID-19 vaccination. J is TRBJ1-2 and V is TRBV7-9; the match to TRBD1 covers 8 bases. CDR3 protein: CASSSGQGKNGYTF. CDR3 DNA: TGTGCCAGCAGCTCAGGACAGGGTAAAAATGGCTACACCTTC.